This T cell receptor beta chain is drawn from a study of naive and memory T cell subsets. Study-level results: Over 90% of naive TCR sequences appeared only once after error correction, unlike memory subsets. TCR abundance followed a power law differing between naive and memory subsets.

Both TRBC1 and TRBC2 were covered by a beta constant-region primer of two equimolar oligonucleotides. Four rounds of PCR amplified the ligated cDNA using nested alpha and beta constant-region primers plus SP2. TCRdb recomputed calls from the UMI-ligation and nested PCR reads with MiXCR, one row per CDR3 protein. The repertoire holds roughly 130,000 distinct CDR3 sequences, with approximately 37% as singletons. The CDR3 has 15 amino acids. V shed 5 bases and J 0 bases; nucleotides not matched to a gene: 7. Germline loops: CDR1 SGHTA, CDR2 FQGNSA. Comment on this clonotype: Its cognate antigen is unknown.

After the first PCR, alpha and beta chain libraries were processed separately. Sequenced material: central memory CD4+ T cells from blood. The genes are TRBV7-2 and TRBJ2-7; 7 bases match TRBD2. This sequence originates from a human donor in good health. CDR3 residues: CASSPWGGTSYEQYF. The CDR3 coding sequence is TGTGCCAGCAGCCCCTGGGGAGGGACCTCCTACGAGCAGTACTTC. The whole variable domain, remainder taken from reference TRBV7-2 and TRBJ2-7, is GAGVSQSPSNKVTEKGKDVELRCDPISGHTALYWYRQSLGQGLEFLIYFQGNSAPDKSGLPSDRFSAERTGGSVSTLTIQRTQQEDSAVYLCASSPWGGTSYEQYFGPGTRLTVT.